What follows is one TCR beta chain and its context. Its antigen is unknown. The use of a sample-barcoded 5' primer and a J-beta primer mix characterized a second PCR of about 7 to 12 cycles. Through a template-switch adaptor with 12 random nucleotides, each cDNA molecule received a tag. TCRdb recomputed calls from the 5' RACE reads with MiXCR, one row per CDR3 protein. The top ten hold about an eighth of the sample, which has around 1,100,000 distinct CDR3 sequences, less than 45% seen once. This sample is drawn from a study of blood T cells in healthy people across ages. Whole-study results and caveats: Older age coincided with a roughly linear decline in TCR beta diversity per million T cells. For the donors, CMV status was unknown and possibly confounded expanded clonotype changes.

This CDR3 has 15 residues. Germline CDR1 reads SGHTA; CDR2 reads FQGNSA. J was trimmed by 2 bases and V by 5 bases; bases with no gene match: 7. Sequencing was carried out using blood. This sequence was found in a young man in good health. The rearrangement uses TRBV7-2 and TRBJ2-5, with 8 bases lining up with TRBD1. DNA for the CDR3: TGTGCCAGCAGCCTATCGGGACAGGAACAAGAGACCCAGTACTTC. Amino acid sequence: CASSLSGQEQETQYF.